Presented here are 28 T cell receptor beta chains from one specimen sequenced in a study of blood T cells in healthy people across ages. Through a sample-barcoded 5' primer and a J-beta primer mix, a second PCR was run for roughly 7 to 11 cycles. TCRdb independently ran MiXCR on the 5' RACE reads; one entry per CDR3 protein. Seen here are more than 650,000 distinct CDR3 sequences, about 24% observed once, and the top ten hold 20% to 25%. Sequenced sample: blood. The receptors were gathered from a man in his 70s in good health.

This sequence joins TRBV29-1 and TRBJ1-2, with D perhaps matching TRBD1 (6 bases). V was shortened by 6 bases and J by 5 bases, with 22 bases between the two germline ends. CDR1 is SQVTM, CDR2 ANQGSEA, per germline. The CDR3 is 15 amino acids. The CDR3 bases are TGCAGCGTCTTGGCCGGGGGGGGCGCGATTTATGGCTACACCTTC. Its protein product is CSVLAGGGAIYGYTF. The whole variable domain, filled in from reference TRBV29-1 and TRBJ1-2, reads SAVISQKPSRDICQRGTSLTIQCQVDSQVTMMFWYRQQPGQSLTLIATANQGSEATYESGFVIDKFPISRPNLTFSTLTVSNMSPEDSSIYLCSVLAGGGAIYGYTFGSGTRLTVV.

This chain connects TRBV6-1 to TRBJ2-7; TRBD1 matches 7 bases. Trimming at V came to 6 bases and at J to 2 bases, leaving 7 bases not matched to a gene. Germline V gene data show CDR1 as MNHNS and CDR2 as SASEGT. The CDR3 consists of 14 residues. The CDR3 region is CASSEPGQTYEQYV. The CDR3 region has the DNA TGTGCCAGCAGCGAACCGGGACAGACCTACGAGCAGTACGTC.

This clonotype was seen a handful of times. The chain joins TRBV7-2 to TRBJ2-1; 9 nucleotides line up with TRBD2. The CDR3 contains 16 residues. Germline CDR1 SGHTA, CDR2 FQGNSA. J was trimmed by 7 bases and V by 2 bases; bases with no gene match: 9. The CDR3 loop reads CASSLRLAGIGNEQFF. The CDR3 DNA is TGTGCCAGCAGCTTACGGCTAGCGGGGATTGGGAATGAGCAGTTCTTC.

This clonotype was detected ten times or more. This rearrangement joins TRBV12-3 or TRBV12-4 to TRBJ1-4; 9 bases agree with TRBD1. Trimming removed 5 bases from V and 8 bases from J; junction bases left unmatched: 9. The CDR3 sequence is 15 residues long. The CDR3 loop reads CASSRYGTGTEKLFF. The CDR3 region has the DNA TGTGCCAGCAGTAGATACGGGACAGGGACCGAAAAACTGTTTTTT.

The chain links TRBV19 to TRBJ2-4; tentatively, D is TRBD2 (5 bases). The CDR3 is 13 amino acids. The germline CDR1 and CDR2 sequences are LNHDA and SQIVND (reference sequence). V was trimmed by 5 bases and J by 5 bases, leaving 10 bases between them. CDR3 amino acids: CASSYALENIQYF. The CDR3 DNA follows: TGTGCCAGTAGTTACGCACTAGAAAACATTCAGTACTTC.

V and J are TRBV20-1 and TRBJ2-7; D call uncertain. Trimming removed 3 bases from V and 6 bases from J, with 12 bases in between. The CDR3 consists of 12 residues. The germline V gene encodes CDR1 DFQATT and CDR2 SNEGSKA (reference sequence). As DNA, the CDR3 is TGCAGTGCTAGCCCTCGACTGGCCGAGCAGTACGTC. Translated: CSASPRLAEQYV.

This clonotype has more than one count but fewer than ten. The V gene is TRBV9, the J gene TRBJ2-5; D remains unclear. The CDR3 runs to 15 residues. The V gene lost 3 bases and the J gene lost 5 bases, with 17 bases spanning the gap. The germline CDR1 and CDR2 sequences are SGDLS and YYNGEE. The CDR3 nucleotides read TGTGCCAGCAGCGGCGTCGGTCCGGGTAGGGAGACCCAGTACTTC. Its translation is CASSGVGPGRETQYF.

This chain connects TRBV7-9 to TRBJ1-1, with 10 bases aligning to TRBD1. This CDR3 is built from 15 residues. Trimming took 3 bases from V and 1 from J; bases not matched to a gene: 2. CDR1 and CDR2 from the germline V gene are SEHNR and FQNEAQ (reference sequence). CDR3 nucleotides: TGTGCCAGCAGCTTGGGACAGGGGAAGAACACTGAAGCTTTCTTT. This encodes CASSLGQGKNTEAFF.

The V call is TRBV3-1, the J call TRBJ1-1, with D perhaps matching TRBD1 (6 bases). Germline values: CDR1 LGHDT, CDR2 YNNKEL (reference sequence). With 6 bases removed from V and 4 bases from J, the gap between germline ends came to 18 bases. CDR3 length equals 15 residues. CDR3: CASRPQGFGVTEAFF. The CDR3 nucleotides read TGTGCCAGCAGACCACAGGGCTTTGGAGTCACTGAAGCTTTCTTT.

This chain connects TRBV11-2 to TRBJ1-1; TRBD1 matches at 11 bases. Germline assignment: CDR1 SGHAT and CDR2 FQNNGV. There are 17 residues in the CDR3. V lost 5 bases, J lost 4 bases, and 12 bases stayed unmatched. The CDR3 loop is CASSPRTGTGGGTEAFF. In nucleotides, the CDR3 is TGTGCCAGCAGCCCACGGACCGGGACAGGGGGTGGCACTGAAGCTTTCTTT.

This clonotype turned up a few times. V gene TRBV10-3 combines with J gene TRBJ2-7; D is uncertain. V was pared by 3 bases and J by 5 bases, with 14 bases between. The CDR3 has 14 amino acids. Germline V gene sequence: CDR1 ENHRY, CDR2 SYGVKD. The CDR3 loop is CAISEFRTGHEQYF. As DNA, the CDR3 is TGTGCCATCAGTGAATTTCGGACGGGCCACGAGCAGTACTTC.

The genes are TRBV20-1 and TRBJ1-2, with D unclear. Germline CDR1 is DFQATT and CDR2 is SNEGSKA (reference sequence). The length of the CDR3 is 13 residues. V lost 4 bases and J 1 base, leaving 10 bases between the germline ends. CDR3 amino acids: CSAKQNLNYGYTF. CDR3 DNA sequence: TGCAGTGCTAAACAGAACCTTAACTATGGCTACACCTTC.

This clonotype was seen only a few times. This chain joins TRBV5-5 and TRBJ2-5, with TRBD1 identical over 12 bases. V was pared by 2 bases and J by 5 bases, with 7 bases of the junction left unmatched. The germline V gene encodes CDR1 SGHKS and CDR2 YYEKEE (reference sequence). The CDR3 loop spans 16 amino acids. The CDR3 DNA reads as TGTGCCAGCAGCTTCTCTCCGGGACAGGGGGCTGAGACCCAGTACTTC. The encoded protein is CASSFSPGQGAETQYF. The variable domain in full, completed from reference TRBV5-5 and TRBJ2-5, reads DAGVTQSPTHLIKTRGQQVTLRCSPISGHKSVSWYQQVLGQGPQFIFQYYEKEERGRGNFPDRFSARQFPNYSSELNVNALLLGDSALYLCASSFSPGQGAETQYFGPGTRLLVL.

This chain connects TRBV20-1 to TRBJ2-1, with 10 bases that match TRBD1. CDR1 and CDR2 (germline): DFQATT, SNEGSKA (reference sequence). The CDR3 consists of 14 residues. Losses at the gene ends were 5 bases for V and 8 bases for J; bases not matched to a gene: 9. This CDR3 reads CSASNDRGRDEQFF. DNA for the CDR3: TGCAGTGCTTCTAACGACAGGGGGCGGGATGAGCAGTTCTTC.

The chain joins TRBV12-3 or TRBV12-4 to TRBJ1-5; possibly TRBD1 for D (6 bases). The CDR3 covers 15 residues. Between the trimmed V and J ends, which lost 5 bases and 2 bases, there was a span of 13 bases. The CDR3 DNA sequence: TGTGCCAGCAGTGAACAGGGACATGGCAATCAGCCCCAGCATTTT. Its protein product is CASSEQGHGNQPQHF.

The chain couples TRBV10-3 to TRBJ2-5, with 8 bases identical to TRBD2. The DNA end favors TRBJ2-7, so the J call may be wrong. CDR1 is ENHRY and CDR2 is SYGVKD in the germline V gene. This CDR3 is built from 13 residues. In DNA, the CDR3 is TGTGCCATCAGTGAGGGACTAGCTATCGAGCAGTACTTC. Translated: CAISEGLAIEQYF.

There are a few counts of this clonotype. In DNA form, the CDR3 reads TGTGCCAGTTCACCTGGGGGTAGGGGGAACATTCAGTACTTC. This translates into CASSPGGRGNIQYF. The chain has TRBV19 and TRBJ2-4; TRBD1 is a possible D gene (6 bases). This CDR3 region has 14 residues. Between the trimmed V and J ends, which lost 8 bases and 7 bases, there was a span of 18 bases. Germline CDR1 and CDR2: LNHDA and SQIVND (reference sequence).

A remark on this clonotype: Just one base apart from a much larger clone, this may be a read error. The chain is built from TRBV20-1 and TRBJ2-4; no reliable D call. The CDR3 is 15 amino acids. Germline V gives CDR1 DFQATT, CDR2 SNEGSKA (reference sequence). CDR3 protein: CSAGDHGLAKNIQYF. CDR3 DNA: TGCAGTGCTGGAGATCACGGCCTAGCCAAAAACATTCAGTACTTC.

This chain connects TRBV20-1 to TRBJ1-2, with unresolved D. Between the trimmed V and J ends, which lost 0 bases and 6 bases, there was a span of 8 bases. The germline V gene has CDR1 DFQATT and CDR2 SNEGSKA (reference sequence). This CDR3 has 12 amino acids. The CDR3 DNA reads as TGCAGTGCTAGAGATGGGCTAGATGGCTACACCTTC. Residues: CSARDGLDGYTF.

This clonotype has only a few counts. This sequence joins TRBV6-5 and TRBJ1-3; unclear D gene. Germline V gene sequence: CDR1 MNHEY, CDR2 SVGAGI. The CDR3 runs 15 residues. V lost 6 bases and J 2 bases, leaving 14 bases between the germline ends. CDR3 nucleotides: TGTGCCAGCAGACCTACCGCCCTGGCTGGAAACACCATATATTTT. It specifies CASRPTALAGNTIYF.

This clonotype has just a few counts. CDR3: CASSQADRVPEKLFF. CDR3 DNA: TGTGCCAGCAGCCAGGCTGACAGGGTTCCTGAAAAACTGTTTTTT. The chain links TRBV4-2 to TRBJ1-4; 7 positions match TRBD1. Per the germline V gene, CDR1 is LGHNA and CDR2 is YNFKEQ. This CDR3 contains 15 residues. The trim removed 3 bases at V and 7 bases at J, leaving 8 bases unmatched.

V gene TRBV3-1 combines with J gene TRBJ1-2; D may be TRBD1 (5 bases). The CDR3 has 13 amino acids. Germline V gene sequence: CDR1 LGHDT, CDR2 YNNKEL (reference sequence). V lost 3 bases and J lost 7, with 12 bases in between. The CDR3, as DNA: TGTGCCAGCAGCCAGTCGGGGGGATCTGGCTACACCTTC. As protein: CASSQSGGSGYTF.

This clonotype was seen ten or more times. The chain couples TRBV15 to TRBJ2-3, with 7 bases that match TRBD1. This CDR3 has 15 amino acids. The germline V gene encodes CDR1 LNHNV and CDR2 YYDKDF (reference sequence). V dropped 0 bases and J dropped 4; count of bases not matched to a gene: 4. The CDR3 DNA sequence: TGTGCCACCAGCAGAGATAGGGGGCCCGCAGATACGCAGTATTTT. It is translated as CATSRDRGPADTQYF.

This chain links TRBV12-3 or TRBV12-4 with TRBJ2-7; D remains ambiguous. The CDR3 has 14 residues. Trimming took off 3 bases at V and 5 bases at J, with 14 bases between the two ends. The CDR3 reads CASSLVNPLHEQYF. The CDR3 region has the DNA TGTGCCAGCAGTTTGGTGAACCCCCTCCACGAGCAGTACTTC.

This clonotype was seen more than once but under ten times. The chain is built from TRBV5-1 and TRBJ2-3; D not certain. Per germline, CDR1 SGHRS and CDR2 YFSETQ. Trimming took 1 base from V and 2 from J, leaving 11 bases between them. The CDR3 sequence is 15 residues long. In nucleotides, the CDR3 is TGCGCCAGCAGCTTGACGGAGCCCTTCACAGATACGCAGTATTTT. Translation: CASSLTEPFTDTQYF.

In this sample, this clonotype turned up once. The chain carries TRBV20-1 and TRBJ2-5; 7 nucleotides line up with TRBD2. Per the germline V gene, CDR1 is DFQATT and CDR2 is SNEGSKA (reference sequence). CDR3 size: 14 residues. V dropped 6 bases and J dropped 5; count of bases not matched to a gene: 12. The CDR3 loop is CSAPLGAGDETQYF. In DNA form, the CDR3 reads TGCAGTGCCCCCTTAGGGGCGGGGGATGAGACCCAGTACTTC.

V usage is TRBV5-1 and J usage is TRBJ2-7; the D call may be TRBD1 or TRBD2 (6 bases each). This CDR3 is built from 15 residues. Germline V gene data show CDR1 as SGHRS and CDR2 as YFSETQ. V was shortened by 2 bases and J by 1 base, with 13 bases between the two germline ends. The CDR3 DNA reads as TGCGCCAGCAGCTTAGATACAGGGACTTCCTACGAGCAGTACTTC. Its translation is CASSLDTGTSYEQYF.

The V and J genes are TRBV15 and TRBJ2-1, with TRBD2 matching 8 bases. The J segment lost 4 bases and the V segment lost 5 bases, leaving 7 bases of the junction unmatched. This CDR3 contains 15 residues. Germline CDR1 LNHNV, CDR2 YYDKDF (reference sequence). The CDR3 coding sequence is TGTGCCACCAGCGGCCGGACTAGCATGTACAATGAGCAGTTCTTC. Its protein product is CATSGRTSMYNEQFF.